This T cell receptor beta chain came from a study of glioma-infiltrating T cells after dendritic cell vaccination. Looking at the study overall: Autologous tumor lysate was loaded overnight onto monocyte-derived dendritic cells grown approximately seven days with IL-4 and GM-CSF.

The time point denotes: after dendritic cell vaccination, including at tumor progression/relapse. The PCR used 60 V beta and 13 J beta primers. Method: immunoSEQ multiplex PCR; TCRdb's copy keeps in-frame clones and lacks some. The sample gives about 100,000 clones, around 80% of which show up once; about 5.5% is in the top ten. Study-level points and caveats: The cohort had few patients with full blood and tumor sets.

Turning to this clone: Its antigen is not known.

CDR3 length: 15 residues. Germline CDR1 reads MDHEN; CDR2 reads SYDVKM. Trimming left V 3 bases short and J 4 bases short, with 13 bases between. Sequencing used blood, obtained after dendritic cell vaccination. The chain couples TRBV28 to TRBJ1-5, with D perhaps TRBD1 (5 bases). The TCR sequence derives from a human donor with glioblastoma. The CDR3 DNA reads TGTGCCAGCAGTTTTTCAGGGTTGATGAATCAGCCCCAGCATTTT. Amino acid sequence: CASSFSGLMNQPQHF.